This paragraph reports one T cell receptor (beta chain). Its antigen is still unknown. Germline V gene sequence: CDR1 SGHAT, CDR2 FQNNGV. Deletions cut 1 base from V and 5 bases from J, with 6 bases between. The CDR3 length is 14 residues. These data come from a study of metastatic and nonmetastatic thyroid tumors. For the study at large: Comparative analysis of repertoires was undertaken across blood and tumor or nodule tissue obtained from malignant and benign thyroid patients. Study outcomes and limitations: In blood and tumor, TCR beta diversity was reportedly significantly higher in malignant thyroid tumors than in benign nodules.

No treatment had been given to any patient before thyroid surgery. TCRdb re-clonotyped the PCR reads via MiXCR. The sample has 15,000 to 20,000 clones, under 45% seen once. The receptor was isolated from a female donor with papillary thyroid cancer or a benign thyroid nodule (not recorded which). Some clones in this sample may be carry-over from other donors' samples. The sequencing input was tumor tissue. V usage is TRBV11-2 and J usage is TRBJ1-6; D unresolved. The CDR3 DNA reads as TGTGCCAGCAGCTTAGGACTGGATAATTCACCCCTCCACTTT. Translating it yields CASSLGLDNSPLHF.